This T cell receptor (beta chain) was profiled in a study of molecular identifiers for immune sequencing clone quantification. Germline V CDR1 and CDR2: SEHNR, FQNEAQ (reference sequence). This CDR3 is built from 18 residues. V dropped 6 bases and J dropped 7 bases, with 27 bases sitting between them. Only a few counts were recorded for this clonotype. Generation of bulk TCR libraries relied on previously described methods and listed TCR primers. In TCRdb, the PCR reads were re-called with MiXCR into one record per CDR3 protein. This sample carries 490,000 or so distinct CDR3 sequences, around a fifth of them seen once, and the ten largest clones take 0.7% to 0.95%.

This receptor was identified in a human donor in good health. Some libraries in this study had Jurkat cell RNA spiked in. Specimen: naive CD8+ T cells from blood, with Jurkat cell RNA spiked in. Subset indicated: FACS-sorted CD8+CD4-CCR7+CD45RA+ naive T cells. The chain uses TRBV7-9 and TRBJ2-2; D is possibly TRBD1 (6 bases). CDR3 DNA sequence: TGTGCCAGCAGTGGGGGCCCGGGGCTGAACGAGGCTGGCGGGGAGCTGTTTTTT. Translated, it gives CASSGGPGLNEAGGELFF.